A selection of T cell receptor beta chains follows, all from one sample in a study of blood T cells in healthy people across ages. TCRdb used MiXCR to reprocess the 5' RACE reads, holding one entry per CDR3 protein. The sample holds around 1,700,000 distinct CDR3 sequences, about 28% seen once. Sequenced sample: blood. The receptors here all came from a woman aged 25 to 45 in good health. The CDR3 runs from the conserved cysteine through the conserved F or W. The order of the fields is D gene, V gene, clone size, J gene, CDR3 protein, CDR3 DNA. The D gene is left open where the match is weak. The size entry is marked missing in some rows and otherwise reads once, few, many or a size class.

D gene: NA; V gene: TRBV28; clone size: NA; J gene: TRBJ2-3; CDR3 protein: CASSLSPGAGSTDTQYF; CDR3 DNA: TGTGCCAGCAGTTTGTCCCCCGGCGCGGGATCCACAGATACGCAGTATTTT
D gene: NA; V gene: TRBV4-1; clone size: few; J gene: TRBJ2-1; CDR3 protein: CASSQEGRMANEQFF; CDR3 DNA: TGCGCCAGCAGCCAAGAGGGCAGGATGGCGAATGAGCAGTTCTTC
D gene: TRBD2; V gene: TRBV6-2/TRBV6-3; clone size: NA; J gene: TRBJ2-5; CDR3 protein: CASSYQREGETQYF; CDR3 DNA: TGTGCCAGCAGTTACCAACGGGAGGGAGAGACCCAGTACTTC
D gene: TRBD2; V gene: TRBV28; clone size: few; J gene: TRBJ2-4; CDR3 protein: CASSLGSGGTYERYF; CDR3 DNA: TGTGCCAGCAGTTTAGGGTCGGGGGGGACCTACGAGCGGTACTTC
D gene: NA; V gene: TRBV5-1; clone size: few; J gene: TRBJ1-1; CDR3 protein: CASSSEGRGTEAFF; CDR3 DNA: TGCGCCAGCAGCTCTGAAGGTCGTGGCACTGAAGCTTTCTTT
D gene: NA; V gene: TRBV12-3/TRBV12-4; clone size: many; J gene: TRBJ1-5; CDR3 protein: CASSPGAWQPQHF; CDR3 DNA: TGTGCCAGCAGTCCAGGGGCTTGGCAGCCCCAGCATTTT
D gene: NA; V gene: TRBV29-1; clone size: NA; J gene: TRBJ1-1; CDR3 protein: CSVEDRSRGSGSGTEAFF; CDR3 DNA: TGCAGCGTTGAAGACCGATCCCGGGGCAGTGGGTCGGGGACTGAAGCTTTCTTT
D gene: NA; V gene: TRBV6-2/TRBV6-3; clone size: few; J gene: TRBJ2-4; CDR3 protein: CASRNTAGKNIQYF; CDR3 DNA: TGTGCCAGCAGAAATACGGCGGGCAAAAACATTCAGTACTTC
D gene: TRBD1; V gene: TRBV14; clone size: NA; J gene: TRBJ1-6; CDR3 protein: CASTSGQLNSPLHF; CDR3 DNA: TGTGCCAGCACCTCGGGACAGCTTAATTCACCCCTCCACTTT
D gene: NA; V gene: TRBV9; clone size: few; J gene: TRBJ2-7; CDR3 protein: CASSVAAGGSYEQYF; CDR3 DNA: TGTGCCAGCAGCGTAGCCGCCGGTGGTTCCTACGAGCAGTACTTC
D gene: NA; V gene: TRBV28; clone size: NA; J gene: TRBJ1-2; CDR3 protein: CASYPGSYYGYTF; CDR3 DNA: TGTGCCAGCTATCCGGGATCTTACTATGGCTACACCTTC
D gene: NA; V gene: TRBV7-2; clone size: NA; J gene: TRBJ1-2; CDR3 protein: CASSSPGGHYGYTF; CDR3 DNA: TGTGCCAGCAGTTCCCCGGGGGGCCACTATGGCTACACCTTC
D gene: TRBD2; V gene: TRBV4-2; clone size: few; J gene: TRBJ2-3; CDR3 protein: CASRRRGLAEGDTQYF; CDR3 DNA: TGTGCCAGTCGTCGAAGGGGACTAGCGGAGGGAGATACGCAGTATTTT
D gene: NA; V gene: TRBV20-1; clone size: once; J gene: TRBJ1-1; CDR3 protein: CSARWNTEAFF; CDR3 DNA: TGCAGTGCTAGATGGAACACTGAAGCTTTCTTT
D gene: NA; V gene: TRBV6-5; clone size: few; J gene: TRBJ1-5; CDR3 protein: CASSKQGDSNQPQHF; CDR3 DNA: TGTGCCAGCAGCAAACAGGGAGATAGCAATCAGCCCCAGCATTTT
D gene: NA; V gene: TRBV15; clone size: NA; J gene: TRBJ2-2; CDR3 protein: CATSRDTGELFF; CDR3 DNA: TGTGCCACCAGCAGAGACACCGGGGAGCTGTTTTTT
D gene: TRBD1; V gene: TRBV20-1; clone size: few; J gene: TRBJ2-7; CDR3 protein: CSATRTGAYEQYF; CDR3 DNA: TGCAGTGCCACCAGGACAGGGGCTTACGAGCAGTACTTC
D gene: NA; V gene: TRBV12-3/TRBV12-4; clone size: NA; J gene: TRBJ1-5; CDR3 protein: CASSFRLNSNQPQHF; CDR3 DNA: TGTGCCAGCAGTTTTAGATTAAATAGCAATCAGCCCCAGCATTTT
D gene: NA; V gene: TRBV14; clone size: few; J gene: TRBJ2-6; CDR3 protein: CASSQGPRVTGANVLTF; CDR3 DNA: TGTGCCAGCAGCCAAGGGCCCAGAGTAACTGGGGCCAACGTCCTGACTTTC
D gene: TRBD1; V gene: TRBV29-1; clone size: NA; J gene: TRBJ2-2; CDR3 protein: CSVGDREDTGELFF; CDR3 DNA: TGCAGCGTGGGGGACAGGGAAGACACCGGGGAGCTGTTTTTT
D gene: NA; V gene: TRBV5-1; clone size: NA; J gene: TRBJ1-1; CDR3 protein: CASTLTGTNTEAFF; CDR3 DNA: TGCGCCAGCACACTTACAGGGACAAACACTGAAGCTTTCTTT